The sequence of this TCR beta chain was determined in a study of T cells in Graves' hyperthyroidism and ophthalmopathy. RNA transcripts yielded amplified TCR beta CDR3 regions. When the TCR CDR3 underwent first-round RT-PCR, the HTBI primer set was used. TCRdb ran MiXCR on the multiplex PCR reads and lists one entry per CDR3 protein. The data show 500,000 to 650,000 distinct CDR3 sequences, roughly 15% seen once. This clonotype was picked up many times. CDR3 size: 15 residues. The V gene's germline CDR1 is ENHRY and CDR2 SYGVKD. The V end was cut by 8 bases, the J end by 6 bases, with 19 bases between.

The V gene is TRBV10-3, the J gene TRBJ2-2; D is possibly TRBD2 (5 bases). The source material was blood. The TCR originated in a woman between 50 and 59 years old with Graves' ophthalmopathy. The CDR3 sequence is CAIPSRQARAGELFF. CDR3 coding DNA: TGTGCCATCCCGTCCAGGCAGGCGAGGGCCGGGGAGCTGTTTTTT.